This T cell receptor (beta chain) was sequenced in a study of cytomegalovirus exposure and HLA in healthy donors. In this sample, this clone turned up once. Its antigen is unknown. PCR was performed using 60 Vbeta and 13 Jbeta primers. Original methodology: Per a later analysis, the number of unique TCR beta chains was some 75 million, of which some 10 million were shared. Measured with immunoSEQ multiplex PCR; TCRdb has only the in-frame clones, and not every one. The V and J calls and clone size come from that table; D and trimming were worked out from the DNA. Among about 140,000 clones listed, over 75% were seen once. The donors gave bone marrow, and they were healthy. Findings and caveats of the study: In a later analysis, CMV-associated beta chains were mostly HLA-associated, it appeared.

The TCR comes from a man aged 45-65 years in good health and CMV-seronegative. The source material was PBMCs.

CDR3 residues: CASSRSIQGASYEQYF. The DNA for the CDR3 is TGTGCCAGCAGCCGATCGATACAGGGGGCTTCCTACGAGCAGTACTTC. The chain carries TRBV6-6 and TRBJ2-7; TRBD1 agrees at 9 bases. Germline values: CDR1 MNHNY, CDR2 SVGAGI (reference sequence). V was clipped by 6 bases and J by 1 base; unmatched bases: 10. The CDR3 extends over 16 amino acids.